This T cell receptor beta chain was documented in a study of OX40 agonist ivuxolimab in advanced cancers. Method: immunoSEQ multiplex PCR; TCRdb's copy keeps in-frame clones and lacks some. The table has over 75,000 clones, 70% to 90% seen once. This TCR was recovered from an adult with an advanced solid tumor such as melanoma, head and neck, liver or kidney cancer. Material: CD4+ or CD8+ T cells sorted from blood, obtained in a trial of the OX40 agonist ivuxolimab.

This CDR3 reads CASSLVGGSTEAFF. As DNA, the CDR3 is TGTGCCAGCAGCTTAGTAGGGGGATCTACTGAAGCTTTCTTT. The chain has TRBV7-6 and TRBJ1-1; maybe TRBD1 (6 bases). Deletions cut 1 base from V and 5 bases from J, with 11 bases between. Germline values: CDR1 SGHVS, CDR2 FNYEAQ. The CDR3 consists of 14 residues.